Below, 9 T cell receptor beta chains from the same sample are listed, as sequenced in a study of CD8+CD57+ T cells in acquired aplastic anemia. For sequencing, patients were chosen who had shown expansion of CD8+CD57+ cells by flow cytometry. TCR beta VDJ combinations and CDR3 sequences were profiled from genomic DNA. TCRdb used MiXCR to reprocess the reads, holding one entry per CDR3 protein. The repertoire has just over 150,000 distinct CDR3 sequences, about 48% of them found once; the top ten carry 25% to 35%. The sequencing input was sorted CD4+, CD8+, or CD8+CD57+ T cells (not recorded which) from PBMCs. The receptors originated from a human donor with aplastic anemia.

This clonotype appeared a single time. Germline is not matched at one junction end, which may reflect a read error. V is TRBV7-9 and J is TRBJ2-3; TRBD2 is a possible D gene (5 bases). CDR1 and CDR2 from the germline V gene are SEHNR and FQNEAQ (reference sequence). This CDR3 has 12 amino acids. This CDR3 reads CASSGSLDTQYF. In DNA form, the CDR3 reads TGCGCCAGCAGCGGTTCGTTGGATACGCAGTATTTT.

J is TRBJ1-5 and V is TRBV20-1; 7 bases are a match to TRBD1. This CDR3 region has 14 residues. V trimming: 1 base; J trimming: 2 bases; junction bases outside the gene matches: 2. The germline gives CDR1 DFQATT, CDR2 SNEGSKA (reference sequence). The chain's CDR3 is CSARVTGGNQPQHF. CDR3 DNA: TGCAGTGCTAGAGTTACAGGGGGCAATCAGCCCCAGCATTTT.

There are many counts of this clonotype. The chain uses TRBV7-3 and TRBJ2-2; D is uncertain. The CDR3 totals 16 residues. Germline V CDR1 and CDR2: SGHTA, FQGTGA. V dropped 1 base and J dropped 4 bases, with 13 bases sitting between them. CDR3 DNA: TGTGCCAGCAGCTTAAACGTGGCGGCGTCCACCGGGGAGCTGTTTTTT. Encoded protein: CASSLNVAASTGELFF.

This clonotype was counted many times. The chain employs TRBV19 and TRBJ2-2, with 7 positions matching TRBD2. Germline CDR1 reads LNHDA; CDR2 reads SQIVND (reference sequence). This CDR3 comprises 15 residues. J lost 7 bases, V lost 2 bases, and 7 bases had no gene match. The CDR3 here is CASSIREEIGGELFF. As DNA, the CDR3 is TGTGCCAGTAGTATACGGGAGGAAATCGGCGGGGAGCTGTTTTTT.

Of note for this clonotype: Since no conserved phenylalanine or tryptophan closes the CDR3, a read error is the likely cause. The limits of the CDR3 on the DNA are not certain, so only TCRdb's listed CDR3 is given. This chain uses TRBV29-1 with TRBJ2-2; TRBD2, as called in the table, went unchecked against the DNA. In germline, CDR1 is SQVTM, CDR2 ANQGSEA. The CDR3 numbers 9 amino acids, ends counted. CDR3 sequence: CSVEEREFR.

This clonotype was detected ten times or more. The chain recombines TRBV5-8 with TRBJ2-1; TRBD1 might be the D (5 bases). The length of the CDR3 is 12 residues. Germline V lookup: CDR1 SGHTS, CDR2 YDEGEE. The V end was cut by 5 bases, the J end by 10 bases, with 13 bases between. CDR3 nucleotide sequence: TGTGCCAGCAGGGATGGGGCTAGGGAGCAGTTCTTC. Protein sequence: CASRDGAREQFF.

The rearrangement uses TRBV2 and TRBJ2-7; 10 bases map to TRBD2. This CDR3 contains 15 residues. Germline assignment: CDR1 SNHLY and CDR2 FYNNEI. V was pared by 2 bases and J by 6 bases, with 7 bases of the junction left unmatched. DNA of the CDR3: TGTGCCAGCAGTGAATTGGCTAGCGGGAGCCCCGAGCAGTACTTC. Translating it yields CASSELASGSPEQYF.

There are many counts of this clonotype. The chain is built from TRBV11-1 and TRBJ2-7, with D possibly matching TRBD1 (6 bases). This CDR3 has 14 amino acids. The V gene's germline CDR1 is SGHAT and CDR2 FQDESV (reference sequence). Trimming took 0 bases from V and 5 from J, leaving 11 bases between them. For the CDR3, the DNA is TGTGCCAGCAGCTTAGCGCCAGGGGTCAACGAGCAGTACTTC. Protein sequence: CASSLAPGVNEQYF. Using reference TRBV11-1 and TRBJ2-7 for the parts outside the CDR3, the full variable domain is EAEVAQSPRYKITEKSQAVAFWCDPISGHATLYWYRQILGQGPELLVQFQDESVVDDSQLPKDRFSAERLKGVDSTLKIQPAELGDSAMYLCASSLAPGVNEQYFGPGTRLTVT.

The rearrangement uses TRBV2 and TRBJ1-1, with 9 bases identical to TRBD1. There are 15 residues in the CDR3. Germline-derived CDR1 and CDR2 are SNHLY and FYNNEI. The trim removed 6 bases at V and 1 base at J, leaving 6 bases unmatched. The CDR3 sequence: CASRPQTGGNTEAFF. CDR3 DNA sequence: TGTGCCAGCAGACCCCAGACAGGGGGGAACACTGAAGCTTTCTTT.